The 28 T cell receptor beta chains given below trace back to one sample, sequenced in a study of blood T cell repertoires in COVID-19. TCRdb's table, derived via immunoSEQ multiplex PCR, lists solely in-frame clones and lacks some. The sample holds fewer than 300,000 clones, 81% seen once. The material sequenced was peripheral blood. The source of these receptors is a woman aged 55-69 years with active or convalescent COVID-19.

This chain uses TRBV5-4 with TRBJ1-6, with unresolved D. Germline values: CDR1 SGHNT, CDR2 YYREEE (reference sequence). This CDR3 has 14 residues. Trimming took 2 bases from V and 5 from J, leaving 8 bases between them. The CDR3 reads CASSFLFDNSPLHF. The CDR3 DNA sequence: TGTGCCAGCAGCTTTCTATTCGATAATTCACCCCTCCACTTT.

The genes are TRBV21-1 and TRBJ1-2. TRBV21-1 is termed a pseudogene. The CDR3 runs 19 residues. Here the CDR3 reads CASSKEPRNAGAPNYGYTF. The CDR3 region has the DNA TGTGCCAGCAGCAAAGAACCCCGCAATGCGGGGGCGCCCAACTATGGCTACACCTTC.

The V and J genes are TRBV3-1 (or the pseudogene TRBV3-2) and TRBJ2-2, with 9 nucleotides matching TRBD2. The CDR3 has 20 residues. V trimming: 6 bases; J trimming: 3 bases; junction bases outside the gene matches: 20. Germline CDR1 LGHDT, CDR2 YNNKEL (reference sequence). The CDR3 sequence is CASRLEVSSGTAWHTGELFF. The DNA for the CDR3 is TGTGCCAGCAGGTTAGAGGTCTCTAGCGGGACCGCTTGGCACACCGGGGAGCTGTTTTTT.

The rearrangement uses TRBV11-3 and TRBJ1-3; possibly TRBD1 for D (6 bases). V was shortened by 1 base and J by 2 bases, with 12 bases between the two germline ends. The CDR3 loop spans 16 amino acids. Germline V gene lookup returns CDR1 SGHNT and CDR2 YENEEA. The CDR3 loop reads CASSLGTGRTGNTIYF. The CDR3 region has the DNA TGTGCCAGCAGCTTAGGTACAGGGAGAACTGGAAACACCATATATTTT.

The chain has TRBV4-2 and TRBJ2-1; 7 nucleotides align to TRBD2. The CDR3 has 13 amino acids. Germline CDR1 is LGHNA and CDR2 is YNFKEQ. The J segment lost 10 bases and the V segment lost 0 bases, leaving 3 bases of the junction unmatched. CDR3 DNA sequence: TGTGCCAGCAGCCAAGATTACGGGGGGGAGCAGTTCTTC. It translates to CASSQDYGGEQFF.

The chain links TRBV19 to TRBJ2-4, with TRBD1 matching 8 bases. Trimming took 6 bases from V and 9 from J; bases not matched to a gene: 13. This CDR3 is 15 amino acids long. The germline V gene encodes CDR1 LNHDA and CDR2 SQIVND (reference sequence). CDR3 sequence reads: CASRPYSGQATIQYF. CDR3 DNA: TGTGCCAGTAGACCCTACTCGGGACAGGCAACCATTCAGTACTTC.

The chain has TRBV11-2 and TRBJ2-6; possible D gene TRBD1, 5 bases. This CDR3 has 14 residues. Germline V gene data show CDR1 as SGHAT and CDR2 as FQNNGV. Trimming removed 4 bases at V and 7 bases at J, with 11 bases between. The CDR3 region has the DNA TGTGCCAGCAGCTCCTATGGGGCCGCCAACGTCCTGACTTTC. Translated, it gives CASSSYGAANVLTF. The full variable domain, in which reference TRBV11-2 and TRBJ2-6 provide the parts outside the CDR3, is EAGVAQSPRYKIIEKRQSVAFWCNPISGHATLYWYQQILGQGPKLLIQFQNNGVVDDSQLPKDRFSAERLKGVDSTLKIQPAKLEDSAVYLCASSSYGAANVLTFGAGSRLTVL.

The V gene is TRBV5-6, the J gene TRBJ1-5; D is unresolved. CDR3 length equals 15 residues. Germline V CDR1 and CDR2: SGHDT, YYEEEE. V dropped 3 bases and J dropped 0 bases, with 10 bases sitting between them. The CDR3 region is CASSYRLNSNQPQHF. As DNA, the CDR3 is TGTGCCAGCAGCTATCGACTAAATAGCAATCAGCCCCAGCATTTT.

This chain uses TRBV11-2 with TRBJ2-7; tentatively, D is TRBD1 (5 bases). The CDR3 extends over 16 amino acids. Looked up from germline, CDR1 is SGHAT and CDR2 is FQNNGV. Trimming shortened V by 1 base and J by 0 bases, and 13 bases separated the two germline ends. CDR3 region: CASSLAFGAASYEQYF. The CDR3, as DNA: TGTGCCAGCAGCTTAGCCTTTGGGGCGGCCTCCTACGAGCAGTACTTC.

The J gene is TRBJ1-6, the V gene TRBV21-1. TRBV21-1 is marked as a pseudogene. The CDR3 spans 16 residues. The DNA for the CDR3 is TGTGCCAGCAGCAGGAAGGAGCTGGCAAATAATTCACCCCTCCACTTT. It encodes CASSRKELANNSPLHF.

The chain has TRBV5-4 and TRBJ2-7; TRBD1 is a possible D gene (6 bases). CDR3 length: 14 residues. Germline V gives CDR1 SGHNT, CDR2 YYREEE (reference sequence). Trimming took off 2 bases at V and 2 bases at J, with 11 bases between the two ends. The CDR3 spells CASSFQQGPYEQYF. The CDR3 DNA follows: TGTGCCAGCAGCTTCCAGCAGGGGCCCTACGAGCAGTACTTC.

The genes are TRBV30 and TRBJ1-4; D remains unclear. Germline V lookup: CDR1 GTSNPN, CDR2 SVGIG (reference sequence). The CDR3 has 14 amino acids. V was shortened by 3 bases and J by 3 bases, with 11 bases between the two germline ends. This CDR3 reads CAWRQGRPNEKLFF. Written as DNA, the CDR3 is TGTGCCTGGAGACAAGGGAGGCCTAATGAAAAACTGTTTTTT.

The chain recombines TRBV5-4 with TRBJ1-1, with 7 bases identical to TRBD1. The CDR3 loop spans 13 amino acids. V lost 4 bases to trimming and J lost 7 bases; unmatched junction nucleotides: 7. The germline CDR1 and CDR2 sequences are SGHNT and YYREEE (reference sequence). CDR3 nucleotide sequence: TGTGCCAGCAGCAACGACAGGGTGGGTGAAGCTTTCTTT. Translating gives CASSNDRVGEAFF.

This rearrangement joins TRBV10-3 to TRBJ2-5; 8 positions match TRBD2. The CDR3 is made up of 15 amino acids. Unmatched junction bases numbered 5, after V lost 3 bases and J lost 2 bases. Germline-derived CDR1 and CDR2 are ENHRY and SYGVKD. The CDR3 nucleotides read TGTGCCATCAGTGACCGAACGGGGGGGCAAGAGACCCAGTACTTC. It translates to CAISDRTGGQETQYF.

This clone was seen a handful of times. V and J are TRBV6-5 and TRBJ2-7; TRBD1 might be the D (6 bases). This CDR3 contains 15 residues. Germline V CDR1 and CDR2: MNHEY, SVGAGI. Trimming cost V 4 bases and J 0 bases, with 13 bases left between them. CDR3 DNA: TGTGCCAGCAGTTTCAACCCCAGGGGCTCCTACGAGCAGTACTTC. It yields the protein CASSFNPRGSYEQYF.

This CDR3 is CSVAQGASNTEAFF. CDR3 coding DNA: TGCAGCGTTGCACAGGGGGCGAGTAACACTGAAGCTTTCTTT. The chain carries TRBV29-1 and TRBJ1-1, with 9 bases matching TRBD1. The germline gives CDR1 SQVTM, CDR2 ANQGSEA. The CDR3 covers 14 residues. J lost 2 bases, V lost 4 bases, and 5 bases had no gene match.

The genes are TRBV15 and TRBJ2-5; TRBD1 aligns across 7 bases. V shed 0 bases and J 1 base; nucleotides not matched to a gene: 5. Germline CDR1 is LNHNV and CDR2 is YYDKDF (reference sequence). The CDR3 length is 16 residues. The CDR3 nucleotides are TGTGCCACCAGCAGAGATCGTTCAGGGGGCCAAGAGACCCAGTACTTC. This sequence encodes CATSRDRSGGQETQYF.

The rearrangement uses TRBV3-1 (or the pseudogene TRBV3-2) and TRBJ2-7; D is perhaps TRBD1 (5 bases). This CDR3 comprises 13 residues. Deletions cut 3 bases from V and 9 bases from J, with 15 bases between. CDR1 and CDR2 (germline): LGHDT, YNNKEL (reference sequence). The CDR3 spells CASSHARVERQYF. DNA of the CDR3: TGTGCCAGCAGCCATGCCAGGGTCGAGCGGCAGTACTTC.

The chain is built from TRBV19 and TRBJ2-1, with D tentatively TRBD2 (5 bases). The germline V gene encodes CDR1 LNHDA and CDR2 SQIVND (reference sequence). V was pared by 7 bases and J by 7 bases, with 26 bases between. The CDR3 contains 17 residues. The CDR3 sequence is CASTPRERPQPLNEQFF. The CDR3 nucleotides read TGTGCCAGTACCCCGAGGGAGAGGCCCCAGCCCCTTAATGAGCAGTTCTTC.

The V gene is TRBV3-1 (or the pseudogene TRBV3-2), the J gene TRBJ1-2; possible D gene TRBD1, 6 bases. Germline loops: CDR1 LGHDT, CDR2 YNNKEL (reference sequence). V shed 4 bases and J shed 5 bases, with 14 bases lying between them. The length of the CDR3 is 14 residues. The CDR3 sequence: CASSRGQSSYGYTF. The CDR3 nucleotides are TGTGCCAGCAGCCGCGGACAGTCATCTTATGGCTACACCTTC.

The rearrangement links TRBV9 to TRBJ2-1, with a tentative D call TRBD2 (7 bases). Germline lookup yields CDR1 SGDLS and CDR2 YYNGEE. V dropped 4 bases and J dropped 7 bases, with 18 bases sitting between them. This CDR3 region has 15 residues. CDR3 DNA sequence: TGTGCCAGCAGCAGCGCGGGGGCCGGAAGTAATGAGCAGTTCTTC. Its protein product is CASSSAGAGSNEQFF. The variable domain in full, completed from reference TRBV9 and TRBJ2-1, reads DSGVTQTPKHLITATGQRVTLRCSPRSGDLSVYWYQQSLDQGLQFLIQYYNGEERAKGNILERFSAQQFPDLHSELNLSSLELGDSALYFCASSSAGAGSNEQFFGPGTRLTVL.

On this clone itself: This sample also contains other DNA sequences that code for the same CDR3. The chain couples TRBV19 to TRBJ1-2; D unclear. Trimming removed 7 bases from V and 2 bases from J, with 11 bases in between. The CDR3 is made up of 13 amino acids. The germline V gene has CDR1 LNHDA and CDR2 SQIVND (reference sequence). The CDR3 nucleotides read TGTGCCAGTACCCGGACGGGGAACTATGGCTACACCTTC. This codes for CASTRTGNYGYTF.

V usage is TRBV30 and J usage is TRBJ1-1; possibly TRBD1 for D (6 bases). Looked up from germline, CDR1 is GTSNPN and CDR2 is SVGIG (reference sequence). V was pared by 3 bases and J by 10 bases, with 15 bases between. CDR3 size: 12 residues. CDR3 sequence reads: CAWSRAGAGAFF. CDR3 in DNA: TGTGCCTGGAGCCGAGCGGGGGCTGGAGCTTTCTTT.

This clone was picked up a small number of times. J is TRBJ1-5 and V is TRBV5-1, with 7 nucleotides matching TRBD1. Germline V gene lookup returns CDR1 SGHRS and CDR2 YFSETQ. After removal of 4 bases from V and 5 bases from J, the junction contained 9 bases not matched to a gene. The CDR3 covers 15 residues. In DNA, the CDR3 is TGCGCCAGCAGCCCAGGGACAGTTAACGATCAGCCCCAGCATTTT. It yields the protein CASSPGTVNDQPQHF.

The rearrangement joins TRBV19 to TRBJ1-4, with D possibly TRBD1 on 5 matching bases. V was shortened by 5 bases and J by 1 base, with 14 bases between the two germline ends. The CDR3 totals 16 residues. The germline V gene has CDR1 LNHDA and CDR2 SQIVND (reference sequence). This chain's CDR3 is CASSPRWGGTNEKLFF. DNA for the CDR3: TGTGCCAGTAGTCCTCGTTGGGGGGGAACTAATGAAAAACTGTTTTTT.

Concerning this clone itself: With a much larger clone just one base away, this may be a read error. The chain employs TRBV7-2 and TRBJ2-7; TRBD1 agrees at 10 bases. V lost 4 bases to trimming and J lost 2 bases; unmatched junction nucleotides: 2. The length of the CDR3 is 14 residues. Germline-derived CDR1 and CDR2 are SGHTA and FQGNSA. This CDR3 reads CASSSGTGAYEQYF. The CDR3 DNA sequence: TGTGCCAGCAGCTCCGGGACAGGGGCCTACGAGCAGTACTTC.

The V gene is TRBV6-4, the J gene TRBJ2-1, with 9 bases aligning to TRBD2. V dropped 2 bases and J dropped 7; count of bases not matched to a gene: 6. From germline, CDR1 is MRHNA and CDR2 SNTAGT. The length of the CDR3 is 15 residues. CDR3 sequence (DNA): TGTGCCAGCAGTGACCGGGCTAGCGGGGAGAATGAGCAGTTCTTC. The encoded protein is CASSDRASGENEQFF.

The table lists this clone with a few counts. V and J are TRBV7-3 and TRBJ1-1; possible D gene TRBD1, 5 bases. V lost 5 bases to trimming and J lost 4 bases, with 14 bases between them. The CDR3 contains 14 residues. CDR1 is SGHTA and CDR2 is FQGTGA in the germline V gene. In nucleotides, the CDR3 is TGTGCCAGCAGCGCGTCCGGGGGAGGCACTGAAGCTTTCTTT. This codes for CASSASGGGTEAFF.